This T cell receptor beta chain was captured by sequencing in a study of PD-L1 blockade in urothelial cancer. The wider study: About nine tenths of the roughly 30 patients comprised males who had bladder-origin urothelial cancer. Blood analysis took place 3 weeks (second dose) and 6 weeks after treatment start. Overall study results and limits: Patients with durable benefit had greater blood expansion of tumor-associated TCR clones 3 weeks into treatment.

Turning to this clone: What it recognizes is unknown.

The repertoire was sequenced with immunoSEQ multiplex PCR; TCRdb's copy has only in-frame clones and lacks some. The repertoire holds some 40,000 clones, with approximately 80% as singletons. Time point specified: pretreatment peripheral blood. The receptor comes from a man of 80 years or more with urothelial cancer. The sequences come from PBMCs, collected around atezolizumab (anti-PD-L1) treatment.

The CDR3 here is CASNRFGEQYF. CDR3 coding DNA: TGTGCCAGCAATAGATTCGGCGAGCAGTACTTC. The V call is TRBV5-6, the J call TRBJ2-7, with D uncertain. Per the germline V gene, CDR1 is SGHDT and CDR2 is YYEEEE. This CDR3 comprises 11 residues. V was cut by 6 bases and J by 6 bases, with 10 bases left in between.